The T cell receptor beta chain under discussion was sequenced for a study of T cells in Graves' hyperthyroidism and ophthalmopathy. This clonotype has a count of ten or more. Amplification yielded TCR beta CDR3 regions, with RNA transcripts as the source. A set of HTBI primers served as the primers for a first-round RT-PCR of the TCR CDR3. TCRdb recomputed calls from the multiplex PCR reads with MiXCR, one row per CDR3 protein. Of a few hundred thousand distinct CDR3 sequences in the sample, approximately 18% are singletons; the top ten hold roughly 40%. The sequenced sample was blood. This clonotype was obtained from a man aged 50 to 59 with Graves' ophthalmopathy.

The CDR3 loop reads CASSSRLAVSYEQYF. In DNA form, the CDR3 reads TGTGCCAGCAGCTCCAGACTAGCGGTTTCCTACGAGCAGTACTTC. The chain is built from TRBV7-2 and TRBJ2-7; 9 bases align to TRBD2. With V trimmed by 4 bases and J by 1 base, 5 bases remained unmatched. Germline CDR1 and CDR2: SGHTA and FQGNSA. The CDR3 sequence is 15 residues long.